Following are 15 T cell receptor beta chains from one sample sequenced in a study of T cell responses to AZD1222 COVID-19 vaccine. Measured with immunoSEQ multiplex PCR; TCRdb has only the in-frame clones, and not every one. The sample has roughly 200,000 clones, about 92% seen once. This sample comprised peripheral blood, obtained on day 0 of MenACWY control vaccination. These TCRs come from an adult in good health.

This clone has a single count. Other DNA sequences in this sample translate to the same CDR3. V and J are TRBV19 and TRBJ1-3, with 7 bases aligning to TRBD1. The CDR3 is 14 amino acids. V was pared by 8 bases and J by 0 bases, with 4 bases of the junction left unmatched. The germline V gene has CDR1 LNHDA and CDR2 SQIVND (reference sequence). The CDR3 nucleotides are TGTGCCAGTCGCACAGGGGCCTCTGGAAACACCATATATTTT. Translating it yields CASRTGASGNTIYF. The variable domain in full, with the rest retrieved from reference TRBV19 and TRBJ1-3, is DGGITQSPKYLFRKEGQNVTLSCEQNLNHDAMYWYRQDPGQGLRLIYYSQIVNDFQKGDIAEGYSVSREKKESFPLTVTSAQKNPTAFYLCASRTGASGNTIYFGEGSWLTVV.

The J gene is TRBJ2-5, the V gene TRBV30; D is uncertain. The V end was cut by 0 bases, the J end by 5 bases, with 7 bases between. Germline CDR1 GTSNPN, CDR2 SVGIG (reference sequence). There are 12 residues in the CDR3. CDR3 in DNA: TGTGCCTGGAGTGTATTCGAGGAGACCCAGTACTTC. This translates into CAWSVFEETQYF.

The CDR3 nucleotides read TGTGCCATCAGTGAGTCCACAGACGGAGCCTACGAGCAGTACTTC. It is translated as CAISESTDGAYEQYF. The chain recombines TRBV10-3 with TRBJ2-7; D is unclear. Germline V gene data show CDR1 as ENHRY and CDR2 as SYGVKD. V lost 0 bases, J lost 2 bases, and 11 bases lay in between. The CDR3 is 15 residues long.

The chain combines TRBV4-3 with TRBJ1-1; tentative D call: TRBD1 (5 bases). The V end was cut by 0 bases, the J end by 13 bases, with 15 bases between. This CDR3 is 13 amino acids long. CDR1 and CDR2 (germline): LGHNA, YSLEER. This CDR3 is CASSQDTQGFHFF. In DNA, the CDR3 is TGCGCCAGCAGCCAAGATACCCAGGGATTTCATTTCTTT.

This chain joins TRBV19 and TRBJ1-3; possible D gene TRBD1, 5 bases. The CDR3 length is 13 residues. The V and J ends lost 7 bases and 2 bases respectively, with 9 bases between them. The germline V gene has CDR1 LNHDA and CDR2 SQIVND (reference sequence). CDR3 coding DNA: TGTGCCAGTACGGGGGGACCTGGAAACACCATATATTTT. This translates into CASTGGPGNTIYF.

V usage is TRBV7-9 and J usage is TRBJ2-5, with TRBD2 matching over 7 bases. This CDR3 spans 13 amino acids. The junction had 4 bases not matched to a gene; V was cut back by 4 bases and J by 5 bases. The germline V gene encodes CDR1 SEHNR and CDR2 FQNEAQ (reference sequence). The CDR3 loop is CASSSSGVETQYF. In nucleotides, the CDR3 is TGTGCCAGCAGCTCAAGCGGGGTTGAGACCCAGTACTTC.

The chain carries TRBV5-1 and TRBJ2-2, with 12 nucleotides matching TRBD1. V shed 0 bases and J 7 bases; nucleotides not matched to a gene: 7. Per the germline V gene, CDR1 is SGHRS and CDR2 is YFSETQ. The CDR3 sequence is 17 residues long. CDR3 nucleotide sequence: TGCGCCAGCAGCTTGGTGTCTGGGACAGGGGGCTTCGGGGAGCTGTTTTTT. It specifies CASSLVSGTGGFGELFF.

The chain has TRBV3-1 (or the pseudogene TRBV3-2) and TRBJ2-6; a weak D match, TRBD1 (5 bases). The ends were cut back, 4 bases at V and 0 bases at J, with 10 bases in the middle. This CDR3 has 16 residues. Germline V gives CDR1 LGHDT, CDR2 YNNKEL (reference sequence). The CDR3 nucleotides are TGTGCCAGCAGCCTCTACGACAGCTCTGGGGCCAACGTCCTGACTTTC. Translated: CASSLYDSSGANVLTF.

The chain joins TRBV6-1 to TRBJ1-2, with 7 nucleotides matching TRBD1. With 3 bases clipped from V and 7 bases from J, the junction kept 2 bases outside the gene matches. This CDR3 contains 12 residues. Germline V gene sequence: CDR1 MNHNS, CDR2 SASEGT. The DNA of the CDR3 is TGTGCCAGCAGTGATACAGGGGTTGGCTACACCTTC. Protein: CASSDTGVGYTF.

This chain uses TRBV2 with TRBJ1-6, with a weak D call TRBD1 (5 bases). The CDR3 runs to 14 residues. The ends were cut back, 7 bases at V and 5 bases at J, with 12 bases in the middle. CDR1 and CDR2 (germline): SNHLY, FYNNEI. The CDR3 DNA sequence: TGTGCCAGCAAGCTGACAGAGCATAATTCACCCCTCCACTTT. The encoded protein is CASKLTEHNSPLHF. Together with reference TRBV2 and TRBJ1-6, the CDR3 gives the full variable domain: EPEVTQTPSHQVTQMGQEVILRCVPISNHLYFYWYRQILGQKVEFLVSFYNNEISEKSEIFDDQFSVERPDGSNFTLKIRSTKLEDSAMYFCASKLTEHNSPLHFGNGTRLTVT.

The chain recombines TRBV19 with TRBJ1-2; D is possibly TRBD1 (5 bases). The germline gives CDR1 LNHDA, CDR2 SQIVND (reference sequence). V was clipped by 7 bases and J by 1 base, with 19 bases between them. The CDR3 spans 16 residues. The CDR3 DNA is TGTGCCAGTAACCCATCTCATACAGGAGTTAACTATGGCTACACCTTC. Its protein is CASNPSHTGVNYGYTF.

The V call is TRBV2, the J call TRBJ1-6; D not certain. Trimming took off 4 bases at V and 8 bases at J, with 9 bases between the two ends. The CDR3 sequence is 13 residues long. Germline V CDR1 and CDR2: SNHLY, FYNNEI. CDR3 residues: CASSVTRDSPLHF. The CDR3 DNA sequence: TGTGCCAGCAGTGTAACTAGGGATTCACCCCTCCACTTT.

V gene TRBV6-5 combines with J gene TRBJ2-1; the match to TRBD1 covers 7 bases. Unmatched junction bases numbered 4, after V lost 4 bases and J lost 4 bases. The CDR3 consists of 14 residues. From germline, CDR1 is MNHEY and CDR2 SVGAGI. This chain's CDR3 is CASSFRDRYNEQFF. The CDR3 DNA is TGTGCCAGCAGTTTCCGGGACAGATACAATGAGCAGTTCTTC.

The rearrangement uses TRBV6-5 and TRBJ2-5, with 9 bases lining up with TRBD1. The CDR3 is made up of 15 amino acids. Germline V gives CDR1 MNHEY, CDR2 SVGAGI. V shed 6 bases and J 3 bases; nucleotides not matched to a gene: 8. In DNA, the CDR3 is TGTGCCAGCAGATTACTCGGGACAGGGAAAGAGACCCAGTACTTC. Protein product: CASRLLGTGKETQYF.

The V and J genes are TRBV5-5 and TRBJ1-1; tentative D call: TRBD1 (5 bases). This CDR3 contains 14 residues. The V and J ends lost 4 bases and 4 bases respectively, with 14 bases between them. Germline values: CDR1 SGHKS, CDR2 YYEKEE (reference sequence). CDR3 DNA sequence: TGTGCCAGCAGCCGCCAAGTTGGGGGCACTGAAGCTTTCTTT. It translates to CASSRQVGGTEAFF.